One and the same sample provided the 25 T cell receptor beta chains below, sequenced in a study of T cells after posttransplantation cyclophosphamide. Produced via immunoSEQ multiplex PCR; TCRdb's table is partial and in-frame only. The data contain tens of thousands of clones, 90% of them seen just once; the ten biggest clones take up roughly 2.5%. Cyclophosphamide on days +3 and +4 followed busulfan-fludarabine conditioning and a marrow graft. Material: PBMCs, obtained roughly 59 days after allogeneic stem cell transplant with posttransplant cyclophosphamide. The source of these receptors is a male patient in his sixties who received an allogeneic stem cell transplant from a related donor and was CMV-positive. The T cells may partly be graft donor cells.

The chain is built from TRBV6-5 and TRBJ1-5; possible D gene TRBD1, 6 bases. The V end lost 6 bases, the J end lost 0 bases, and 12 bases lay between the germline ends. The germline gives CDR1 MNHEY, CDR2 SVGAGI. The CDR3 consists of 15 residues. Written as DNA, the CDR3 is TGTGCCAGCAGACCCGAGGGGGTTAGCAATCAGCCCCAGCATTTT. This encodes CASRPEGVSNQPQHF.

This chain uses TRBV5-5 with TRBJ1-2; D unresolved. CDR3 size: 12 residues. Deletions cut 4 bases from V and 0 bases from J, with 4 bases between. Germline V CDR1 and CDR2: SGHKS, YYEKEE (reference sequence). CDR3 region: CASSGANYGYTF. CDR3 DNA sequence: TGTGCCAGCAGCGGAGCTAACTATGGCTACACCTTC.

The rearrangement links TRBV18 to TRBJ2-2; TRBD1 agrees at 9 bases. V lost 8 bases to trimming and J lost 7 bases; unmatched junction nucleotides: 11. The CDR3 consists of 15 residues. Germline assignment: CDR1 KGHSH and CDR2 LQKENI. CDR3 in amino acids: CASAITGGADGELFF. The CDR3 nucleotides read TGTGCCAGCGCGATTACAGGGGGCGCGGACGGGGAGCTGTTTTTT.

The chain carries TRBV6-1 and TRBJ2-7; the match to TRBD2 covers 10 bases. This CDR3 has 15 amino acids. The germline V gene encodes CDR1 MNHNS and CDR2 SASEGT. The junction had 5 bases not matched to a gene; V was cut back by 6 bases and J by 0 bases. The CDR3 nucleotides are TGTGCCAGCAGATTAGCGGGGGGAGACTCCTACGAGCAGTACGTC. Translation gives CASRLAGGDSYEQYV.

The chain carries TRBV7-6 and TRBJ2-7, with TRBD1 matching 8 bases. Germline V lookup: CDR1 SGHVS, CDR2 FNYEAQ. The CDR3 totals 14 residues. The ends lost 3 bases at V and 2 bases at J; junction bases unmatched: 3. CDR3 bases: TGTGCCAGCAGCTTCGGGACAGGTACCTACGAGCAGTACTTC. This gives the protein CASSFGTGTYEQYF.

J is TRBJ2-1 and V is TRBV2, with 9 bases that match TRBD2. CDR1 and CDR2 from the germline V gene are SNHLY and FYNNEI. After removal of 1 base from V and 10 bases from J, the junction contained 11 bases not matched to a gene. The CDR3 extends over 16 amino acids. The CDR3 spells CASSEGRLAGRKEQFF. In DNA, the CDR3 is TGTGCCAGCAGTGAAGGGAGGCTAGCGGGGCGGAAGGAGCAGTTCTTC.

This rearrangement joins TRBV5-1 to TRBJ1-4; D possibly corresponds to TRBD1 (5 bases). V lost 0 bases and J 1 base, leaving 10 bases between the germline ends. CDR3 length: 16 residues. Germline assignment: CDR1 SGHRS and CDR2 YFSETQ. CDR3 nucleotides: TGCGCCAGCAGCTTGGCTAAAGGGGTAACTAATGAAAAACTGTTTTTT. Amino acids: CASSLAKGVTNEKLFF.

This chain uses TRBV5-1 with TRBJ2-5, with a weak D call TRBD2 (6 bases). V was cut by 0 bases and J by 7 bases, with 7 bases left in between. In germline, CDR1 is SGHRS, CDR2 YFSETQ. This CDR3 has 12 residues. This CDR3 is CASSLGEATQYF. The DNA for the CDR3 is TGCGCCAGCAGCTTGGGGGAGGCGACCCAGTACTTC.

The chain has TRBV10-2 and TRBJ2-7, with 7 bases matching TRBD1. V dropped 6 bases and J dropped 0; count of bases not matched to a gene: 2. This CDR3 spans 13 amino acids. The germline gives CDR1 WSHSY, CDR2 SAAADI. The CDR3 DNA follows: TGCGCCAGCAGCCAGGGGGTCTCCTACGAGCAGTACTTC. As protein: CASSQGVSYEQYF.

J is TRBJ2-5 and V is TRBV30; 10 bases match TRBD2. The CDR3 length is 14 residues. The junction had 6 bases not matched to a gene; V was cut back by 4 bases and J by 4 bases. CDR1 and CDR2 (germline): GTSNPN, SVGIG (reference sequence). CDR3 sequence reads: CAWNPAGGIETQYF. In nucleotides, the CDR3 is TGTGCCTGGAATCCAGCGGGGGGGATAGAGACCCAGTACTTC.

The rearrangement links TRBV5-6 to TRBJ2-7; tentatively, D is TRBD1 or TRBD2 (5 bases each). This CDR3 comprises 13 residues. Trimming took off 4 bases at V and 10 bases at J, with 18 bases between the two ends. The germline gives CDR1 SGHDT, CDR2 YYEEEE. Here the CDR3 reads CASSRGTAGGQYV. The CDR3 region has the DNA TGTGCCAGCAGCCGTGGGACGGCCGGTGGACAGTACGTC.

J is TRBJ2-3 and V is TRBV5-5, with TRBD2 matching 9 bases. The CDR3 is 13 residues long. Trimming at V came to 6 bases and at J to 10 bases, leaving 9 bases not matched to a gene. Germline V gene data show CDR1 as SGHKS and CDR2 as YYEKEE (reference sequence). The CDR3 nucleotides are TGTGCCAGCATCAAGGGCGGGGGGGCGGCGCAGTATTTT. It yields the protein CASIKGGGAAQYF.

The rearrangement joins TRBV18 to TRBJ1-3; D unclear. Germline V gene lookup returns CDR1 KGHSH and CDR2 LQKENI. V was shortened by 0 bases and J by 0 bases, with 9 bases between the two germline ends. This CDR3 comprises 16 residues. This CDR3 is CASSPPSISSGNTIYF. DNA for the CDR3: TGTGCCAGCTCACCACCGTCTATAAGCTCTGGAAACACCATATATTTT. Supplemented by reference TRBV18 and TRBJ1-3, the full variable domain reads NAGVMQNPRHLVRRRGQEARLRCSPMKGHSHVYWYRQLPEEGLKFMVYLQKENIIDESGMPKERFSAEFPKEGPSILRIQQVVRGDSAAYFCASSPPSISSGNTIYFGEGSWLTVV.

The chain is built from TRBV5-4 and TRBJ2-3; 7 positions match TRBD2. Looked up from germline, CDR1 is SGHNT and CDR2 is YYREEE (reference sequence). V lost 0 bases, J lost 4 bases, and 8 bases stayed unmatched. This CDR3 comprises 16 residues. The CDR3 DNA is TGTGCCAGCAGCTTGGTCGTCGGGGGGTTCTCAGATACGCAGTATTTT. Protein sequence: CASSLVVGGFSDTQYF.

This sequence joins TRBV25-1 and TRBJ2-5; 12 nucleotides align to TRBD1. Germline CDR1 is MGHDK and CDR2 is SYGVNS. The CDR3 totals 16 residues. V was clipped by 3 bases and J by 5 bases; unmatched bases: 7. CDR3 nucleotide sequence: TGTGCCAGCAGTGATCGGGACAGGGGGCTGATCGAGACCCAGTACTTC. Translation gives CASSDRDRGLIETQYF.

The rearrangement links TRBV2 to TRBJ2-3; D is undetermined. The CDR3 loop spans 15 amino acids. The germline gives CDR1 SNHLY, CDR2 FYNNEI. Trimming pared 4 bases from V and 5 bases from J, leaving 16 bases between. DNA for the CDR3: TGTGCCAGCAGTGTGGAGAACCCTAATAGAGATACGCAGTATTTT. Its translation is CASSVENPNRDTQYF. The entire variable domain, with the rest obtained from reference TRBV2 and TRBJ2-3, is as follows: EPEVTQTPSHQVTQMGQEVILRCVPISNHLYFYWYRQILGQKVEFLVSFYNNEISEKSEIFDDQFSVERPDGSNFTLKIRSTKLEDSAMYFCASSVENPNRDTQYFGPGTRLTVL.

This clone was picked up one time. This chain uses TRBV5-1 with TRBJ1-6; 10 nucleotides line up with TRBD1. Unmatched junction bases numbered 9, after V lost 3 bases and J lost 9 bases. CDR1 is SGHRS and CDR2 is YFSETQ in the germline V gene. The CDR3 loop spans 16 amino acids. DNA of the CDR3: TGCGCCAGCAGCTACGGGAACCGGGACAGGGGTTCACCCCTCCACTTT. Amino acids: CASSYGNRDRGSPLHF.

CDR3 sequence: CASRGGTEAFF. As DNA, the CDR3 is TGTGCCAGCAGGGGAGGCACTGAAGCTTTCTTT. This sequence joins TRBV5-8 and TRBJ1-1; D is uncertain. The V gene lost 5 bases and the J gene lost 4 bases, with 6 bases spanning the gap. From germline, CDR1 is SGHTS and CDR2 YDEGEE. This CDR3 is 11 amino acids long.

This clone occurred once. V and J are TRBV25-1 and TRBJ1-2, with D tentatively TRBD1 (6 bases). The CDR3 is 14 residues long. V was pared by 1 base and J by 8 bases, with 14 bases between. Germline assignment: CDR1 MGHDK and CDR2 SYGVNS. The CDR3 region has the DNA TGTGCCAGCAGTGAATTGGGGCGGCAGGGGGGCTACACCTTC. It encodes CASSELGRQGGYTF.

This sequence joins TRBV7-9 and TRBJ1-1; D possibly corresponds to TRBD1 (5 bases). The germline CDR1 and CDR2 sequences are SEHNR and FQNEAQ (reference sequence). V lost 5 bases and J 1 base, leaving 14 bases between the germline ends. The CDR3 has 15 amino acids. CDR3 bases: TGTGCCAGCAGCCTATTAGACGGGGGGAACACTGAAGCTTTCTTT. It yields the protein CASSLLDGGNTEAFF.

V and J are TRBV28 and TRBJ1-2; 7 nucleotides match TRBD1. CDR1 MDHEN and CDR2 SYDVKM come from the germline V gene. The CDR3 length is 13 residues. The V and J ends lost 4 bases and 6 bases, in that order; junction bases with no gene match: 5. The CDR3 is CASSSQGQDGYTF. The CDR3 DNA reads TGTGCCAGCAGTTCACAAGGACAGGATGGCTACACCTTC.

V is TRBV19 and J is TRBJ2-2, with 8 nucleotides matching TRBD1. V lost 6 bases to trimming and J lost 7 bases; unmatched junction nucleotides: 7. This CDR3 has 14 residues. From germline, CDR1 is LNHDA and CDR2 SQIVND (reference sequence). CDR3 region: CASSWTGRDGELFF. The DNA for the CDR3 is TGTGCCAGTAGCTGGACAGGGAGAGACGGGGAGCTGTTTTTT.

This clone occurred once. The genes are TRBV9 and TRBJ2-1, with 7 bases fitting TRBD1. This CDR3 is built from 14 residues. Germline CDR1 is SGDLS and CDR2 is YYNGEE. The V and J ends lost 3 bases and 7 bases, in that order; junction bases with no gene match: 7. The CDR3 nucleotides are TGTGCCAGCAGCGCCCGGGACAGCACGAATGAGCAGTTCTTC. Translating it yields CASSARDSTNEQFF.

This chain links TRBV7-6 with TRBJ2-1; 7 nucleotides line up with TRBD1. This CDR3 has 15 amino acids. Germline V CDR1 and CDR2: SGHVS, FNYEAQ. V trimming: 5 bases; J trimming: 2 bases; junction bases outside the gene matches: 6. CDR3 loop: CASSRGDSPYNEQFF. In DNA, the CDR3 is TGTGCCAGCAGCCGAGGGGACAGTCCCTACAATGAGCAGTTCTTC. The entire variable domain, with the rest obtained from reference TRBV7-6 and TRBJ2-1, is as follows: GAGVSQSPRYKVTKRGQDVALRCDPISGHVSLYWYRQALGQGPEFLTYFNYEAQQDKSGLPNDRFSAERPEGSISTLTIQRTEQRDSAMYRCASSRGDSPYNEQFFGPGTRLTVL.

This chain uses TRBV15 with TRBJ1-1; TRBD1 agrees at 7 bases. Germline CDR1 LNHNV, CDR2 YYDKDF (reference sequence). Germline trimming cut 1 base from V and 1 base from J; bases unmatched to any gene: 3. This CDR3 region has 15 residues. In DNA, the CDR3 is TGTGCCACCAGCAGAGGGACAGGCGGGAACACTGAAGCTTTCTTT. Translated, it gives CATSRGTGGNTEAFF.